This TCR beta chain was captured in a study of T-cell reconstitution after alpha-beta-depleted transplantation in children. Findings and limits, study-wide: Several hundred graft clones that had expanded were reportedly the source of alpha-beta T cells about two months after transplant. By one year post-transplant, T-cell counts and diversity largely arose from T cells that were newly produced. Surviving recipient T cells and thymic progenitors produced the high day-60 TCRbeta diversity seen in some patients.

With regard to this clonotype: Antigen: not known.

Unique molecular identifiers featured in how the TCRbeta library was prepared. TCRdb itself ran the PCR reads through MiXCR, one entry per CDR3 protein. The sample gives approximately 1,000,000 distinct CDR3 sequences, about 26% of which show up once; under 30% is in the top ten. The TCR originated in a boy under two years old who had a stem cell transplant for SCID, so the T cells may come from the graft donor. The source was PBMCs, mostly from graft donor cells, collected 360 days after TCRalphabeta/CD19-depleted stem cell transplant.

CDR3 in DNA: TGTGCCAGCAGGGCATCCAGGGCCTGGCTTGAAGCTTTCTTT. It specifies CASRASRAWLEAFF. The gene calls are TRBV12-3 or TRBV12-4 and TRBJ1-1; tentative D call: TRBD1 (5 bases). This CDR3 is built from 14 residues. The ends were cut back, 6 bases at V and 7 bases at J, with 18 bases in the middle.